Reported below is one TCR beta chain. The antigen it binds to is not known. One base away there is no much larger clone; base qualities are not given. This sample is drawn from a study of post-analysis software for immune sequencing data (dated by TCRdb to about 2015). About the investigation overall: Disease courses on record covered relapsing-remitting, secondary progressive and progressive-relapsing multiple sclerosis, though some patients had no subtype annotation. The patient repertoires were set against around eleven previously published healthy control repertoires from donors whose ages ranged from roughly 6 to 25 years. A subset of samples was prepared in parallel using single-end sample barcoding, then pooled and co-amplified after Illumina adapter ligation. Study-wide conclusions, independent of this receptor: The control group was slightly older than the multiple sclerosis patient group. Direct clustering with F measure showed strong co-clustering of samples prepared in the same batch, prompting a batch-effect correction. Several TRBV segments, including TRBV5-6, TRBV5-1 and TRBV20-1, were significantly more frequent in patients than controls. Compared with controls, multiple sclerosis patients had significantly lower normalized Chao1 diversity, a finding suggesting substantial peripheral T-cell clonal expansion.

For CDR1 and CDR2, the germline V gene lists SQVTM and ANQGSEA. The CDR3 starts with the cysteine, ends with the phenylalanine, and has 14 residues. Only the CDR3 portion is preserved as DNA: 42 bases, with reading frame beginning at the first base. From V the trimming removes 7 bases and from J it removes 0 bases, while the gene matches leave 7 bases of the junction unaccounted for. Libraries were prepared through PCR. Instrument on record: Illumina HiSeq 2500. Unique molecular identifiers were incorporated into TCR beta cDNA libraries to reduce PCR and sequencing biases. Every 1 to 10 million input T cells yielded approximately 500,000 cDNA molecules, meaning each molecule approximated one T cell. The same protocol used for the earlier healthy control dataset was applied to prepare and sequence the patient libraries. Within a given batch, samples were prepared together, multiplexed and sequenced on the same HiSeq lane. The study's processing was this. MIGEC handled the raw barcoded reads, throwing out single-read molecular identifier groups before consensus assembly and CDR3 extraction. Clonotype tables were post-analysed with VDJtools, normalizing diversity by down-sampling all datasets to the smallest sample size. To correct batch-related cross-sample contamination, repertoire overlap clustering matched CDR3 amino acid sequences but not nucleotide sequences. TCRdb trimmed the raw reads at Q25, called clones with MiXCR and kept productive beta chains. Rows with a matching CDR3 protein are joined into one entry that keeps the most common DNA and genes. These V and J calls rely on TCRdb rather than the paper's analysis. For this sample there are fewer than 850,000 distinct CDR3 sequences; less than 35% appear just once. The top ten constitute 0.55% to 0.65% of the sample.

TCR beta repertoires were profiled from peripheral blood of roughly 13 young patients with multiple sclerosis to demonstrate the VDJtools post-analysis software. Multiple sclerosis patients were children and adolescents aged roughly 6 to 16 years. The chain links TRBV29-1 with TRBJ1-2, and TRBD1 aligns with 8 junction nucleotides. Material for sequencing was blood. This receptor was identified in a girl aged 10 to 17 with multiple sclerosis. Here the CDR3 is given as CSAAGTGTNYGYTF. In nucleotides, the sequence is TGCAGCGCTGCCGGGACAGGAACTAACTATGGCTACACCTTC.